This entry concerns a single T cell receptor beta chain. Germline values: CDR1 MNHEY, CDR2 SVGEGT. The CDR3 has 13 residues. V was cut by 4 bases and J by 3 bases, with 9 bases left in between. The sample belongs to a study of blood T cells in healthy people across ages. The use of a sample-barcoded 5' primer and a J-beta primer mix characterized a second PCR of roughly 6 to 11 cycles. Sequencing recovered at least 3 million CDR3-containing paired-end reads from each sample. TCRdb ran MiXCR on the 5' RACE reads and lists one entry per CDR3 protein. The sample yields approximately 2,000,000 distinct CDR3 sequences, more than 35% seen once.

The source of this sequence is a human donor in good health. Material for sequencing was blood. The chain uses TRBV6-2 or TRBV6-3 and TRBJ1-1; D uncertain. The CDR3 reads CASSWDPYTEAFF. The CDR3 DNA reads as TGTGCCAGCAGTTGGGATCCCTACACTGAAGCTTTCTTT.